The TCR beta chain described here comes from a study of cytotoxic CD8 clonotypes in ibrutinib-treated CLL. Study-level background: Response sampling came at median approximately a year of treatment, ranging about 6 to 36 months. Study outcomes and limitations: Clonotypes that were public were uncommon, and they contracted or stayed stable on treatment. Clonality was higher at baseline than in age-matched healthy donors and tracked circulating CD8+ T-cell counts.

Sequencing used immunoSEQ multiplex PCR; TCRdb keeps in-frame clones, though not all of them. Of 200,000 or so clones listed, 60% to 80% are singletons. CDR3 length: 15 residues. The germline gives CDR1 SGHRS, CDR2 YFSETQ. This clone was seen just once. Its target is not known. An end of the junction does not agree with germline; a read error may underlie this. Roughly 2 micrograms of genomic DNA, which was extracted from cryopreserved PBMCs, served as the material used for the TCR beta libraries. The source was PBMCs, collected after 12 months of ibrutinib treatment. This rearrangement joins TRBV5-1 to TRBJ1-2; tentatively, D is TRBD1 (5 bases). The receptor was isolated from a human donor with chronic lymphocytic leukemia. CDR3: CASSWGGPYNYGYTF. CDR3 DNA: TGTGCCAGCAGCTGGGGGGGACCGTACAACTATGGCTACACCTTC.